The next 24 T cell receptor beta chains were all read from a single sample in a study of multiple sclerosis patients with progressive multifocal leukoencephalopathy. Time point: around 12 months of natalizumab therapy. Clones were read by immunoSEQ multiplex PCR, and TCRdb kept only the in-frame ones, dropping some. Found here are some 28,000 clones, 90% of them singletons; the top ten hold approximately 1.3%. The sequences come from PBMCs, collected from a patient treated with natalizumab. The receptor set was obtained from a human donor with multiple sclerosis.

The chain combines TRBV9 with TRBJ1-1, with unresolved D. This CDR3 has 14 residues. The germline gives CDR1 SGDLS, CDR2 YYNGEE. Between the trimmed V and J ends, which lost 4 bases and 5 bases, there was a span of 15 bases. In DNA form, the CDR3 reads TGTGCCAGCAGCCCCCCGACGTCTAGTACTGAAGCTTTCTTT. Its translation is CASSPPTSSTEAFF.

The chain uses TRBV7-2 and TRBJ1-5; D uncertain. V lost 5 bases to trimming and J lost 0 bases, with 8 bases between them. CDR1 is SGHTA, CDR2 FQGNSA, per germline. There are 14 residues in the CDR3. The CDR3 region is CASSEGGSNQPQHF. DNA of the CDR3: TGTGCCAGCAGCGAAGGTGGTAGCAATCAGCCCCAGCATTTT.

This sequence joins TRBV2 and TRBJ1-1; D is unclear. The ends were cut back, 4 bases at V and 4 bases at J, with 10 bases in the middle. The CDR3 contains 13 residues. In germline, CDR1 is SNHLY, CDR2 FYNNEI. In nucleotides, the CDR3 is TGTGCCAGCAGTGGCCCGGGGTTCACTGAAGCTTTCTTT. Its protein is CASSGPGFTEAFF. Together with reference TRBV2 and TRBJ1-1, the CDR3 gives the full variable domain: EPEVTQTPSHQVTQMGQEVILRCVPISNHLYFYWYRQILGQKVEFLVSFYNNEISEKSEIFDDQFSVERPDGSNFTLKIRSTKLEDSAMYFCASSGPGFTEAFFGQGTRLTVV.

This clone appeared a single time. V gene TRBV7-9 combines with J gene TRBJ2-5, with D possibly matching TRBD2 (5 bases). Germline assignment: CDR1 SEHNR and CDR2 FQNEAQ (reference sequence). The CDR3 runs 15 residues. V lost 0 bases and J 4 bases, leaving 12 bases between the germline ends. The CDR3 DNA is TGTGCCAGCAGCTTAGCAGGGAGTGCGGGAGAGACCCAGTACTTC. Translating it yields CASSLAGSAGETQYF.

The CDR3 loop is CASSKMGQGAETQYF. CDR3 DNA sequence: TGTGCCAGTAGTAAGATGGGACAGGGGGCCGAGACCCAGTACTTC. V usage is TRBV19 and J usage is TRBJ2-5; 12 bases fit TRBD1. CDR3 size: 15 residues. CDR1 and CDR2 from the germline V gene are LNHDA and SQIVND (reference sequence). Unmatched junction bases numbered 5, after V lost 4 bases and J lost 5 bases.

The chain carries TRBV9 and TRBJ1-3; 8 bases line up with TRBD1. With V trimmed by 3 bases and J by 4 bases, 9 bases remained unmatched. The germline V gene encodes CDR1 SGDLS and CDR2 YYNGEE. CDR3 length: 16 residues. For the CDR3, the DNA is TGTGCCAGCAGCGCTGAGGACAGGGCAGGAGGAAACACCATATATTTT. Translation: CASSAEDRAGGNTIYF. The complete variable domain, with remaining parts taken from reference TRBV9 and TRBJ1-3, reads DSGVTQTPKHLITATGQRVTLRCSPRSGDLSVYWYQQSLDQGLQFLIQYYNGEERAKGNILERFSAQQFPDLHSELNLSSLELGDSALYFCASSAEDRAGGNTIYFGEGSWLTVV.

CDR3 coding DNA: TGTGCCAGCAGTCCAGGGTTCACTGAAGCTTTCTTT. It is translated as CASSPGFTEAFF. This chain links TRBV28 with TRBJ1-1; D perhaps matches TRBD1 (5 bases). This CDR3 has 12 residues. CDR1 and CDR2 from the germline V gene are MDHEN and SYDVKM. The V gene lost 5 bases and the J gene lost 4 bases, with 8 bases spanning the gap.

This chain connects TRBV29-1 to TRBJ2-4; D possibly corresponds to TRBD2 (6 bases). V was clipped by 2 bases and J by 0 bases, with 17 bases between them. The CDR3 consists of 17 residues. The germline V gene encodes CDR1 SQVTM and CDR2 ANQGSEA. The DNA of the CDR3 is TGCAGCGTTGAAAGGGCCGGGCAGGGACTAGCCAAAAACATTCAGTACTTC. It yields the protein CSVERAGQGLAKNIQYF. Full variable domain (rest looked up from reference TRBV29-1 and TRBJ2-4): SAVISQKPSRDICQRGTSLTIQCQVDSQVTMMFWYRQQPGQSLTLIATANQGSEATYESGFVIDKFPISRPNLTFSTLTVSNMSPEDSSIYLCSVERAGQGLAKNIQYFGAGTRLSVL.

The V and J genes are TRBV2 and TRBJ2-7; D is possibly TRBD1 or TRBD2 (6 bases each). V lost 6 bases and J 2 bases, leaving 14 bases between the germline ends. This CDR3 has 14 residues. Germline V gene lookup returns CDR1 SNHLY and CDR2 FYNNEI. CDR3: CASSSPGGPYEQYF. In DNA form, the CDR3 reads TGTGCCAGCAGCTCGCCCGGGGGCCCCTACGAGCAGTACTTC.

CDR3 DNA: TGTGCCAGCAGCGGGAGCCGGGGAATAGAAGAGACCCAGTACTTC. Translating gives CASSGSRGIEETQYF. The V call is TRBV7-8, the J call TRBJ2-5, with D perhaps matching TRBD2 (5 bases). Trimming shortened V by 5 bases and J by 3 bases, and 16 bases separated the two germline ends. CDR3 length: 15 amino acids. Germline V lookup: CDR1 SGHVS, CDR2 FQNEAQ.

The chain is built from TRBV5-4 and TRBJ2-4; TRBD1 agrees at 8 bases. V shed 4 bases and J 6 bases; nucleotides not matched to a gene: 12. The CDR3 extends over 16 amino acids. Germline loops: CDR1 SGHNT, CDR2 YYREEE (reference sequence). CDR3: CASSKDRGVGLNIQYF. For the CDR3, the DNA is TGTGCCAGCAGCAAAGACAGGGGAGTCGGGTTAAACATTCAGTACTTC.

This chain links TRBV11-2 with TRBJ1-1; D is ambiguous. Between the trimmed V and J ends, which lost 5 bases and 4 bases, there was a span of 11 bases. Germline CDR1 reads SGHAT; CDR2 reads FQNNGV. This CDR3 has 13 amino acids. DNA of the CDR3: TGTGCCAGCAGCGCTAAGACGAGCACTGAAGCTTTCTTT. Its translation: CASSAKTSTEAFF. Together with reference TRBV11-2 and TRBJ1-1, the CDR3 gives the full variable domain: EAGVAQSPRYKIIEKRQSVAFWCNPISGHATLYWYQQILGQGPKLLIQFQNNGVVDDSQLPKDRFSAERLKGVDSTLKIQPAKLEDSAVYLCASSAKTSTEAFFGQGTRLTVV.

There are a few counts of this clone. The chain employs TRBV5-6 and TRBJ2-2; TRBD1 matches at 10 bases. The ends lost 1 base at V and 7 bases at J; junction bases unmatched: 7. This CDR3 contains 16 residues. CDR1 and CDR2 from the germline V gene are SGHDT and YYEEEE. The CDR3 coding sequence is TGTGCCAGCAGCTTGCCGGACAGGGGGGCGTACGGGGAGCTGTTTTTT. Its translation is CASSLPDRGAYGELFF.

The chain's CDR3 is CASSLRDSVGAPLHF. The CDR3 bases are TGTGCCAGCAGCTTAAGGGACAGCGTAGGGGCACCCCTCCACTTT. The chain links TRBV7-6 to TRBJ1-6, with 7 bases fitting TRBD1. This CDR3 is built from 15 residues. Germline CDR1 SGHVS, CDR2 FNYEAQ. Unmatched junction bases numbered 9, after V lost 2 bases and J lost 11 bases.

V is TRBV19 and J is TRBJ2-5, with D possibly being TRBD1 or TRBD2 (5 bases each). Germline V gene data show CDR1 as LNHDA and CDR2 as SQIVND (reference sequence). The V end lost 5 bases, the J end lost 4 bases, and 8 bases lay between the germline ends. There are 12 residues in the CDR3. CDR3 protein: CASSGTGETQYF. CDR3 sequence (DNA): TGTGCCAGTAGTGGGACCGGAGAGACCCAGTACTTC. Looking up the rest from reference TRBV19 and TRBJ2-5 gives the full variable domain: DGGITQSPKYLFRKEGQNVTLSCEQNLNHDAMYWYRQDPGQGLRLIYYSQIVNDFQKGDIAEGYSVSREKKESFPLTVTSAQKNPTAFYLCASSGTGETQYFGPGTRLLVL.

The V gene is TRBV5-1, the J gene TRBJ2-7; perhaps TRBD2 as D (5 bases). V was cut by 6 bases and J by 0 bases, with 13 bases left in between. CDR1 SGHRS and CDR2 YFSETQ come from the germline V gene. The CDR3 sequence is 14 residues long. CDR3 DNA: TGCGCCAGCACCGAGCAAGCGGCCTCCTACGAGCAGTACTTC. This sequence encodes CASTEQAASYEQYF.

The chain carries TRBV9 and TRBJ2-7, with D unclear. The CDR3 has 13 amino acids. Germline loops: CDR1 SGDLS, CDR2 YYNGEE. Between the trimmed V and J ends, which lost 3 bases and 3 bases, there was a span of 10 bases. Written as DNA, the CDR3 is TGTGCCAGCAGCGGCGGCCCTGTCTACGAGCAGTACTTC. Protein product: CASSGGPVYEQYF.

V gene TRBV4-1 combines with J gene TRBJ2-5; D tentatively reads TRBD1 or TRBD2 (5 bases each). The germline V and J ends were trimmed by 4 bases and 1 base, with 10 bases remaining between them. Germline CDR1 is MGHRA and CDR2 is YSYEKL. The CDR3 is made up of 14 amino acids. CDR3 DNA sequence: TGCGCCAGCAGCCGCGGGCAGGGCCAAGAGACCCAGTACTTC. It is translated as CASSRGQGQETQYF.

This CDR3 is CASSLALTGNEQFF. For the CDR3, the DNA is TGTGCCAGCAGCTTAGCCTTAACGGGGAATGAGCAGTTCTTC. The V and J genes are TRBV7-9 and TRBJ2-1, with D perhaps TRBD2 (5 bases). V lost 0 bases and J 7 bases, leaving 10 bases between the germline ends. CDR3 length: 14 residues. CDR1 is SEHNR, CDR2 FQNEAQ, per germline (reference sequence).

The chain uses TRBV27 and TRBJ1-2; 9 bases are a match to TRBD1. V lost 5 bases to trimming and J lost 4 bases; unmatched junction nucleotides: 14. Germline V CDR1 and CDR2: MNHEY, SMNVEV (reference sequence). CDR3 length: 17 residues. The CDR3 reads CASSPQIQGARVYGYTF. The CDR3 region has the DNA TGTGCCAGCAGTCCACAGATACAGGGGGCCCGAGTCTATGGCTACACCTTC.

V gene TRBV11-2 combines with J gene TRBJ1-2; possible D gene TRBD1, 5 bases. CDR3 length: 14 residues. V shed 2 bases and J shed 6 bases, with 13 bases lying between them. Germline CDR1 SGHAT, CDR2 FQNNGV. The CDR3 nucleotides read TGTGCCAGCAGCTTACAGGGCGGTCCAGATGGCTACACCTTC. It encodes CASSLQGGPDGYTF.

In DNA, the CDR3 is TGCGCCAGCAGCCAAGATCAGCAGACAGGCTGGCCCCTCCACTTT. Protein sequence: CASSQDQQTGWPLHF. The chain joins TRBV4-1 to TRBJ1-6, with D possibly matching TRBD1 (6 bases). The CDR3 sequence is 15 residues long. The V gene lost 0 bases and the J gene lost 13 bases, with 16 bases spanning the gap. Germline V gives CDR1 MGHRA, CDR2 YSYEKL.

The rearrangement joins TRBV4-2 to TRBJ1-5, with D unresolved. This CDR3 is built from 15 residues. Trimming removed 0 bases at V and 6 bases at J, with 12 bases between. CDR1 and CDR2 from the germline V gene are LGHNA and YNFKEQ. In DNA, the CDR3 is TGTGCCAGCAGCCAAGACGGGCAATGGAGTCAGCCCCAGCATTTT. Translation gives CASSQDGQWSQPQHF.

For this clone: Compared with germline, one end of the junction differs, possibly owing to a read error. The chain combines TRBV25-1 with TRBJ2-5; 9 bases align to TRBD2. Germline CDR1 MGHDK, CDR2 SYGVNS. CDR3 length equals 16 residues. This chain's CDR3 is CARSAAGGGMVETQYF. The CDR3 region has the DNA TGTGCCCGCAGTGCCGCGGGGGGGGGTATGGTAGAGACCCAGTACTTC. The variable domain in full, completed from reference TRBV25-1 and TRBJ2-5, reads EADIYQTPRYLVIGTGKKITLECSQTMGHDKMYWYQQDPGMELHLIHYSYGVNSTEKGDLSSESTVSRIRTEHFPLTLESARPSHTSQYLCARSAAGGGMVETQYFGPGTRLLVL.